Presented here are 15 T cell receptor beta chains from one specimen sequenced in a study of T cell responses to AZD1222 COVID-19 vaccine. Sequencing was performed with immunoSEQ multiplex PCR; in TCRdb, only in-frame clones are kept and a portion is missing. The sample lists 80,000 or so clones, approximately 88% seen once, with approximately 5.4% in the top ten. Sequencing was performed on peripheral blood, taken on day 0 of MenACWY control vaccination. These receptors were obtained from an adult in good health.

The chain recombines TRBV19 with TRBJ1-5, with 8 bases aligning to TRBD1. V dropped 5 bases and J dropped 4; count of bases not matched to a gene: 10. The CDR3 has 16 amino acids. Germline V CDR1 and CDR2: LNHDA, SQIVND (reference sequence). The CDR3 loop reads CASSSGVGTGNQPQHF. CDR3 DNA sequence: TGTGCCAGTAGTTCTGGAGTCGGGACAGGAAATCAGCCCCAGCATTTT.

CDR3 DNA: TGTGCCAGCAAGAAGGGGACCAACTATGGCTACACCTTC. Residues: CASKKGTNYGYTF. V gene TRBV2 combines with J gene TRBJ1-2, with a weak D call TRBD1 (5 bases). The V gene's germline CDR1 is SNHLY and CDR2 FYNNEI. V dropped 7 bases and J dropped 2 bases, with 11 bases sitting between them. The CDR3 totals 13 residues.

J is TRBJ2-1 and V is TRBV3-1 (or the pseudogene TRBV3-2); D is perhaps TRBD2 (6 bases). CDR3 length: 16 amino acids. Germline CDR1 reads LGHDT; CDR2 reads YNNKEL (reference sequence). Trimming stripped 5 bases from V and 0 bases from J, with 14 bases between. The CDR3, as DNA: TGTGCCAGCAGCACGCGGGACGGCGACTCCTACAATGAGCAGTTCTTC. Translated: CASSTRDGDSYNEQFF.

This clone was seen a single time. DNA for the CDR3: TGTGCCAGCAGTGAACAGGTCATGAACACTGAAGCTTTCTTT. Translation: CASSEQVMNTEAFF. The genes are TRBV6-1 and TRBJ1-1; D call uncertain. V was shortened by 2 bases and J by 0 bases, with 7 bases between the two germline ends. This CDR3 is 14 amino acids long. Germline V gene sequence: CDR1 MNHNS, CDR2 SASEGT.

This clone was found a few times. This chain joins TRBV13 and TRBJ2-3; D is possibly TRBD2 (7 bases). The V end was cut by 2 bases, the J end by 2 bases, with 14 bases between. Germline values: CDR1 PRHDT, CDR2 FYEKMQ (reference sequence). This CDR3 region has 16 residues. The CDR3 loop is CASSLLGGGVTDTQYF. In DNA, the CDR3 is TGTGCCAGCAGCTTACTCGGCGGGGGCGTCACAGATACGCAGTATTTT. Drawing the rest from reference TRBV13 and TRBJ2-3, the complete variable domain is AAGVIQSPRHLIKEKRETATLKCYPIPRHDTVYWYQQGPGQDPQFLISFYEKMQSDKGSIPDRFSAQQFSDYHSELNMSSLELGDSALYFCASSLLGGGVTDTQYFGPGTRLTVL.

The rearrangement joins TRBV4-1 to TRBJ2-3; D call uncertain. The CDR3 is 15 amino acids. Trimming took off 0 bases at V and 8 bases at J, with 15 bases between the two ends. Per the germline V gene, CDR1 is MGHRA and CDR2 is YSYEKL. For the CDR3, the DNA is TGCGCCAGCAGCCAAGAAGGGAAAAATTTCGGTACGCAGTATTTT. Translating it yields CASSQEGKNFGTQYF.

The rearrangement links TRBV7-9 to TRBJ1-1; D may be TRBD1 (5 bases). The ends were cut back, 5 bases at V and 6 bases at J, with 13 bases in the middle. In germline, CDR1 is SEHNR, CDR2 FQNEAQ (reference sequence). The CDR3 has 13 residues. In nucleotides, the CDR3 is TGTGCCAGCAGCACTTGGGGGTTGGCTGAAGCTTTCTTT. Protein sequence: CASSTWGLAEAFF. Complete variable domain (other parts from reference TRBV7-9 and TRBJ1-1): DTGVSQNPRHKITKRGQNVTFRCDPISEHNRLYWYRQTLGQGPEFLTYFQNEAQLEKSRLLSDRFSAERPKGSFSTLEIQRTEQGDSAMYLCASSTWGLAEAFFGQGTRLTVV.

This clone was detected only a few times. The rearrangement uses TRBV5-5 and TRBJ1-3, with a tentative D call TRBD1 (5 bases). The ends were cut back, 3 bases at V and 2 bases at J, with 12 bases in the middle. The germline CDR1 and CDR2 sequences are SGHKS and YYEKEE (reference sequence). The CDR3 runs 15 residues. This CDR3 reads CASSSRMGAGNTIYF. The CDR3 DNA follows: TGTGCCAGCAGCTCCCGGATGGGGGCTGGAAACACCATATATTTT.

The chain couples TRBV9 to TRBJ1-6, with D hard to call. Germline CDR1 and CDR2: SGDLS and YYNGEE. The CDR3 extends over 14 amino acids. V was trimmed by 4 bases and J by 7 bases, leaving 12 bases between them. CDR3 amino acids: CASSPGVPNSPLHF. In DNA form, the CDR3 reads TGTGCCAGCAGCCCAGGTGTTCCGAATTCACCCCTCCACTTT.

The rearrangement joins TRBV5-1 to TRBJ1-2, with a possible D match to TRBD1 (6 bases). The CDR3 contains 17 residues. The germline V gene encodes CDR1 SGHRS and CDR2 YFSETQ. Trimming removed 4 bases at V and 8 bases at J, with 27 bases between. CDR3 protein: CASSPRDVGGDAWGYTF. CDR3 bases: TGCGCCAGCAGCCCTCGTGATGTGGGGGGCGACGCGTGGGGCTACACCTTC.

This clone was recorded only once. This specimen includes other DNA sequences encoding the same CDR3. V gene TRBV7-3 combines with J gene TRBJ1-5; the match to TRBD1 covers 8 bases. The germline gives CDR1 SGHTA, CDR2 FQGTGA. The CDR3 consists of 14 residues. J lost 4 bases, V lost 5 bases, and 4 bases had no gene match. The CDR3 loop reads CASSPGGGNQPQHF. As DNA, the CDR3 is TGTGCCAGCAGCCCAGGGGGCGGGAATCAGCCCCAGCATTTT.

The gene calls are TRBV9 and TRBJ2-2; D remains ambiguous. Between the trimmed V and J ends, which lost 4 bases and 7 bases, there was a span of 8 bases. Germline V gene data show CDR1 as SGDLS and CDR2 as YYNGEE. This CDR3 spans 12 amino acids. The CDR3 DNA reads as TGTGCCAGCAGCCTCACGGTCGGGGAGCTGTTTTTT. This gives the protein CASSLTVGELFF.

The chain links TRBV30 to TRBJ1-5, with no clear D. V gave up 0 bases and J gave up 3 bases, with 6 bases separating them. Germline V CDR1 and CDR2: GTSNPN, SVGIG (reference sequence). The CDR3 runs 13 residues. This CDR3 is CAWSVNFNQPQHF. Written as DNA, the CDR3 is TGTGCCTGGAGTGTAAACTTCAATCAGCCCCAGCATTTT.

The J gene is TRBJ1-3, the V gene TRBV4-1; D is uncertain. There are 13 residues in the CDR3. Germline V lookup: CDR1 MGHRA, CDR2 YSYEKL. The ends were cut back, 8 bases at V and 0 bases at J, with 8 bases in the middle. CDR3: CASGDISGNTIYF. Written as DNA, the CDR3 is TGCGCCAGCGGCGACATCTCTGGAAACACCATATATTTT.

CDR3 sequence (DNA): TGTGCCAGCAGCAGGGGACAGGGCTTCGACTATGGCTACACCTTC. It specifies CASSRGQGFDYGYTF. The rearrangement uses TRBV5-4 and TRBJ1-2; TRBD1 aligns across 9 bases. The V gene's germline CDR1 is SGHNT and CDR2 YYREEE (reference sequence). CDR3 length: 15 residues. The J segment lost 3 bases and the V segment lost 4 bases, leaving 7 bases of the junction unmatched.